This T cell receptor (beta chain) was recovered during a study of CD8 T cells in Susac syndrome. When the RNA was reverse transcribed, random hexamers were used with an input of about 0.5 to 1 ug. The immunoSEQ assay covered 54 Vbeta and 13 Jbeta segments for CDR3. TCRdb reprocessed the immunoSEQ multiplex PCR reads with MiXCR, giving one entry per CDR3 protein. The sample gives roughly 200,000 distinct CDR3 sequences, more than 90% of which show up once; around 0.09% is in the top ten. Trimming left V 7 bases short and J 3 bases short, with 13 bases between. This CDR3 is 14 amino acids long. Germline V gene sequence: CDR1 SNHLY, CDR2 FYNNEI.

The sequence was collected from a human donor with multiple sclerosis. The chain has TRBV2 and TRBJ2-4; D uncertain. Sequences were obtained from CD4+ T cells from PBMCs. The CDR3 here is CASKNTYGKNIQYF. The CDR3 DNA reads TGTGCCAGCAAGAACACCTACGGCAAAAACATTCAGTACTTC.